The 16 T cell receptor beta chains below were found in one sample sequenced in a study of cytomegalovirus exposure and HLA in healthy donors. With 60 Vbeta and 13 Jbeta primers, the PCR was carried out. Here immunoSEQ multiplex PCR was the method, and the copy in TCRdb shows in-frame clones only, minus some. Here the sample spans 120,000 to 150,000 clones, about three quarters being singletons. Sequenced: PBMCs. The source is a middle-aged man in good health and CMV-seropositive.

The rearrangement joins TRBV5-1 to TRBJ2-7; the D gene is possibly TRBD1 (6 bases). The V gene's germline CDR1 is SGHRS and CDR2 YFSETQ. The V gene lost 0 bases and the J gene lost 5 bases, with 18 bases spanning the gap. The CDR3 is made up of 16 amino acids. CDR3 bases: TGCGCCAGCAGCTTGGAAGCGAGGGGGATAAGGGACGAGCAGTACTTC. As protein: CASSLEARGIRDEQYF.

The chain carries TRBV14 and TRBJ2-3; D possibly corresponds to TRBD2 (6 bases). The CDR3 totals 15 residues. The V gene lost 3 bases and the J gene lost 0 bases, with 10 bases spanning the gap. CDR1 is SGHDN, CDR2 FVKESK, per germline. Here the CDR3 DNA reads TGTGCCAGCAGCCAGGGACTGGCTAGCACAGATACGCAGTATTTT. Translation: CASSQGLASTDTQYF.

By its share, this clone is medium-sized. This chain connects TRBV5-8 to TRBJ1-5; D is possibly TRBD1 (5 bases). Trimming pared 2 bases from V and 7 bases from J, leaving 13 bases between. This CDR3 is 14 amino acids long. The germline V gene encodes CDR1 SGHTS and CDR2 YDEGEE. CDR3 region: CASSFPGGGQPQHF. The CDR3 bases are TGTGCCAGCAGCTTCCCCGGGGGAGGCCAGCCCCAGCATTTT. Combining the CDR3 with reference TRBV5-8 and TRBJ1-5 gives the whole variable domain EAGVTQSPTHLIKTRGQQATLRCSPISGHTSVYWYQQALGLGLQFLLWYDEGEERNRGNFPPRFSGRQFPNYSSELNVNALELEDSALYLCASSFPGGGQPQHFGDGTRLSIL.

This chain links TRBV30 with TRBJ1-2, with TRBD1 identical over 7 bases. Losses at the gene ends were 1 base for V and 2 bases for J; bases not matched to a gene: 10. From germline, CDR1 is GTSNPN and CDR2 SVGIG (reference sequence). The CDR3 loop spans 16 amino acids. The CDR3, as DNA: TGTGCCTGGAGTGCCCATCTGACAGGGATGAACTATGGCTACACCTTC. Residues: CAWSAHLTGMNYGYTF.

CDR3 nucleotides: TGTGCCAGCAGGAACCCGGGACAGGGCTTCTACGAGCAGTACTTC. This encodes CASRNPGQGFYEQYF. This sequence joins TRBV6-6 and TRBJ2-7, with 9 bases that match TRBD1. V was clipped by 6 bases and J by 3 bases; unmatched bases: 9. This CDR3 has 15 amino acids. The V gene's germline CDR1 is MNHNY and CDR2 SVGAGI (reference sequence).

For this clone: One end of the junction varies from germline; a read error may be responsible. CDR3 protein: CSSSLDAGQGSYEQYF. CDR3 nucleotides: TGTTCCAGCAGCTTAGACGCAGGGCAGGGCTCCTACGAGCAGTACTTC. The rearrangement joins TRBV7-9 to TRBJ2-7, with D maybe TRBD1 (5 bases). The CDR3 runs 16 residues. Germline V gene data show CDR1 as SEHNR and CDR2 as FQNEAQ (reference sequence).

The J gene is TRBJ2-1, the V gene TRBV6-6, with 10 bases lining up with TRBD2. In germline, CDR1 is MNHNY, CDR2 SVGAGI (reference sequence). The CDR3 covers 14 residues. J was trimmed by 4 bases and V by 5 bases; bases with no gene match: 2. DNA for the CDR3: TGTGCCAGCAGTACAGCGGGAGGGTACAATGAGCAGTTCTTC. Its translation is CASSTAGGYNEQFF.

This chain uses TRBV5-5 with TRBJ2-7; 7 bases map to TRBD1. The ends lost 0 bases at V and 3 bases at J; junction bases unmatched: 9. The germline V gene encodes CDR1 SGHKS and CDR2 YYEKEE (reference sequence). The CDR3 consists of 16 residues. CDR3 nucleotides: TGTGCCAGCAGCTTGGCTGTCTCGAGACAGGGCTACGAGCAGTACTTC. Translation: CASSLAVSRQGYEQYF.

This chain connects TRBV10-3 to TRBJ2-1; D call uncertain. The V end was cut by 4 bases, the J end by 8 bases, with 6 bases between. Germline V lookup: CDR1 ENHRY, CDR2 SYGVKD. The CDR3 is 11 amino acids. The CDR3 loop is CAISVTDEQFF. DNA for the CDR3: TGTGCCATCAGTGTAACGGATGAGCAGTTCTTC.

The rearrangement links TRBV18 to TRBJ2-7; D possibly corresponds to TRBD2 (6 bases). The CDR3 is 13 residues long. Trimming cost V 3 bases and J 6 bases, with 12 bases left between them. CDR1 and CDR2 from the germline V gene are KGHSH and LQKENI. CDR3 amino acids: CASSPGGLGEQYF. The CDR3 DNA reads TGTGCCAGCTCACCGGGGGGTTTAGGCGAGCAGTACTTC.

In its sample, this clone was seen a few times. The chain recombines TRBV7-6 with TRBJ2-5; D gene unclear. CDR1 is SGHVS, CDR2 FNYEAQ, per germline. The CDR3 has 12 residues. V was trimmed by 3 bases and J by 2 bases, leaving 4 bases between them. In DNA, the CDR3 is TGTGCCAGCAGCTTCCCGCAAGAGACCCAGTACTTC. It specifies CASSFPQETQYF. The whole variable domain, filled in from reference TRBV7-6 and TRBJ2-5, reads GAGVSQSPRYKVTKRGQDVALRCDPISGHVSLYWYRQALGQGPEFLTYFNYEAQQDKSGLPNDRFSAERPEGSISTLTIQRTEQRDSAMYRCASSFPQETQYFGPGTRLLVL.

V is TRBV5-6 and J is TRBJ2-7; D remains ambiguous. The CDR3 has 12 amino acids. Germline-derived CDR1 and CDR2 are SGHDT and YYEEEE. V shed 2 bases and J shed 4 bases, with 7 bases lying between them. As DNA, the CDR3 is TGTGCCAGCAGCTTCTCCGGGTACGAGCAGTACTTC. It codes for CASSFSGYEQYF.

The CDR3 spells CASSQGGNQETQYF. In DNA, the CDR3 is TGTGCCAGCAGCCAGGGGGGTAATCAAGAGACCCAGTACTTC. The chain couples TRBV25-1 to TRBJ2-5, with a tentative D call TRBD1 (7 bases). V dropped 6 bases and J dropped 2 bases, with 13 bases sitting between them. This CDR3 is built from 14 residues. Germline assignment: CDR1 MGHDK and CDR2 SYGVNS.

The V and J genes are TRBV5-1 and TRBJ1-5, with D hard to call. Trimming left V 3 bases short and J 0 bases short, with 4 bases between. The CDR3 sequence is 13 residues long. The germline V gene encodes CDR1 SGHRS and CDR2 YFSETQ. The CDR3 region is CASSYSSNQPQHF. The CDR3 coding sequence is TGCGCCAGCAGCTACAGTAGCAATCAGCCCCAGCATTTT.

The chain employs TRBV19 and TRBJ2-2, with 7 bases lining up with TRBD1. Germline lookup yields CDR1 LNHDA and CDR2 SQIVND (reference sequence). V gave up 8 bases and J gave up 2 bases; unmatched junction bases: 8. The CDR3 length is 15 residues. CDR3 sequence reads: CASAGTEINTGELFF. In DNA form, the CDR3 reads TGTGCCAGTGCCGGGACAGAAATTAACACCGGGGAGCTGTTTTTT.

This clone has only a few counts. V and J are TRBV10-3 and TRBJ1-5; a possible D gene is TRBD1 (5 bases). V shed 6 bases and J shed 3 bases, with 12 bases lying between them. The CDR3 has 14 residues. Germline V lookup: CDR1 ENHRY, CDR2 SYGVKD. The CDR3 loop is CAISQGSVNQPQHF. In DNA, the CDR3 is TGTGCCATCAGCCAGGGATCTGTCAATCAGCCCCAGCATTTT.